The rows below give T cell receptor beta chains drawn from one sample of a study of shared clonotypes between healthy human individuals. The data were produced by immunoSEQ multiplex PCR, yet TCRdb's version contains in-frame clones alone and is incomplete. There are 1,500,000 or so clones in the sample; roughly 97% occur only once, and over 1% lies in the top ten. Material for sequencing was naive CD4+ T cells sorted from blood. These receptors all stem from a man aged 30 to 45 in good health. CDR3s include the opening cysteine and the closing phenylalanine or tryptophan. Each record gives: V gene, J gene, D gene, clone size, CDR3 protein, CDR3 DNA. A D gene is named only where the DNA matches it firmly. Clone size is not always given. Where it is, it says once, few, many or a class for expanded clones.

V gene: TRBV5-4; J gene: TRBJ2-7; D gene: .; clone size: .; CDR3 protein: CASSSGLESSYEQYF; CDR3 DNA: TGTGCCAGCAGCTCGGGACTGGAAAGCTCCTACGAGCAGTACTTC
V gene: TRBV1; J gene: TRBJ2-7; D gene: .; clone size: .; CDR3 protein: CTSSLGLEQYF; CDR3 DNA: TGCACCAGCAGCCTAGGACTCGAGCAGTACTTC
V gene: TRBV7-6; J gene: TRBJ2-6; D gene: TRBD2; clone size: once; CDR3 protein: CASSKNTLAGLASGANVLTF; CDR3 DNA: TGTGCCAGCAGCAAAAATACCTTAGCGGGACTTGCCTCTGGGGCCAACGTCCTGACTTTC
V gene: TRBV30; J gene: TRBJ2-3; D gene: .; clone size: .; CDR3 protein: CAWSLRFGGNGPFGTDTQYF; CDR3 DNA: TGTGCCTGGAGTCTCAGATTTGGCGGGAATGGCCCCTTCGGCACAGATACGCAGTATTTT
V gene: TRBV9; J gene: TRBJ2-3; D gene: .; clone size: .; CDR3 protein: CASSGRWASEKADTQYF; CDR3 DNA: TGTGCCAGCAGCGGCAGATGGGCTAGCGAGAAAGCAGATACGCAGTATTTT
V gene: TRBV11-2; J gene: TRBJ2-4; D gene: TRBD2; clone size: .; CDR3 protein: CASSLDRTSGKDLAKNIQYF; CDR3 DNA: TGTGCCAGCAGCTTAGACCGGACTAGCGGGAAGGATTTAGCCAAAAACATTCAGTACTTC
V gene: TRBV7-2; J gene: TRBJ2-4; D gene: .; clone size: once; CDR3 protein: CASSLVQVAKNIQYF; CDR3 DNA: TGTGCCAGCAGCTTAGTCCAGGTAGCCAAAAACATTCAGTACTTC
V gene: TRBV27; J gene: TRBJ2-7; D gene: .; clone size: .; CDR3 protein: CASGTKYEQYF; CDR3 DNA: TGTGCCAGCGGAACGAAGTACGAGCAGTACTTC
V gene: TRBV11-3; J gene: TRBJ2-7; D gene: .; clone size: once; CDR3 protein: CASSYRRGTYEQYF; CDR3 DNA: TGTGCCAGCAGCTACCGGAGGGGCACCTACGAGCAGTACTTC
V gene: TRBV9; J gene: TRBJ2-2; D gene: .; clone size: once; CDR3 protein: CASSLGPEAGELFF; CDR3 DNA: TGTGCCAGCAGCTTGGGACCGGAGGCCGGGGAGCTGTTTTTT
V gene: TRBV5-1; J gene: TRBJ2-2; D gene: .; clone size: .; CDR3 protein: CASSLSPTGELFF; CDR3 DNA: TGCGCCAGCAGCCTCTCGCCCACCGGGGAGCTGTTTTTT
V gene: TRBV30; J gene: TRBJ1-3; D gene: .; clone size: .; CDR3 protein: CAWMTGNTIYF; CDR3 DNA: TGTGCCTGGATGACTGGAAACACCATATATTTT
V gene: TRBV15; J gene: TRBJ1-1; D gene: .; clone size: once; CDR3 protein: CATSSYRATAFF; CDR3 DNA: TGTGCCACCAGCTCCTATAGGGCAACGGCTTTCTTT
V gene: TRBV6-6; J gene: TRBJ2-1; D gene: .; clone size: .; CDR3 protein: CASSYLGAEQFF; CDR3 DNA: TGTGCCAGCAGTTATCTGGGTGCTGAGCAGTTCTTC
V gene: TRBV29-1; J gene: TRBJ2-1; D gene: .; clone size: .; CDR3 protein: CSVGVSGQYNEQFF; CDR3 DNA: TGCAGCGTTGGTGTCAGCGGCCAGTACAATGAGCAGTTCTTC
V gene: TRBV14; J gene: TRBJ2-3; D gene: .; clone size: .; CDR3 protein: CASSFGLSGTQYF; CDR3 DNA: TGTGCCAGCAGCTTCGGACTAAGCGGCACGCAGTATTTT
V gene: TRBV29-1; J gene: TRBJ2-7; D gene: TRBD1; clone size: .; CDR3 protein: CSVLTGPYEQYF; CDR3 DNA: TGCAGCGTCCTGACAGGGCCCTACGAGCAGTACTTC
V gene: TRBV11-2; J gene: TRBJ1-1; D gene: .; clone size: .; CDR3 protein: CASSLGQVNTEAFF; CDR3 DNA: TGTGCCAGCAGCTTAGGTCAGGTGAACACTGAAGCTTTCTTT
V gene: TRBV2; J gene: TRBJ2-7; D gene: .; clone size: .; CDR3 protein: CASRSGTNSYEQYF; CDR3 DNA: TGTGCCAGCAGGTCCGGGACAAACTCCTACGAGCAGTACTTC
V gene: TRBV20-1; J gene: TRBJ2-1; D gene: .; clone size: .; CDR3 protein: CSATSSHEQFF; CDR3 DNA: TGCAGTGCCACTAGCTCCCATGAGCAGTTCTTC
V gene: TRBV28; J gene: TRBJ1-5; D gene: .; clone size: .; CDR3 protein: CASSSGTALNQPQHF; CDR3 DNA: TGTGCCAGCAGTTCGGGCACGGCCCTTAATCAGCCCCAGCATTTT
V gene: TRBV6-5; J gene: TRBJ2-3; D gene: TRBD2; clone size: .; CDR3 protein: CASSYLASGRGDTQYF; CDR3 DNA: TGTGCCAGCAGTTACTTGGCTAGCGGGAGGGGAGATACGCAGTATTTT
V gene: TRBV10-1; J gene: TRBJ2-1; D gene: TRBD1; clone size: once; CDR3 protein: CASSESGQGRNEQFF; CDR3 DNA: TGCGCCAGCAGTGAATCGGGACAGGGGCGAAATGAGCAGTTCTTC
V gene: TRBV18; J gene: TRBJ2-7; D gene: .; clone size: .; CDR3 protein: CASSPLELGSISNYEQYF; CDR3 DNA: TGTGCCAGCTCACCACTCGAACTAGGATCGATATCCAACTACGAGCAGTACTTC
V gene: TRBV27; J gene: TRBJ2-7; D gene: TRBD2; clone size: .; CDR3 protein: CASSLAGSHEQYF; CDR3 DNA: TGTGCCAGCAGCCTAGCGGGAAGTCACGAGCAGTACTTC
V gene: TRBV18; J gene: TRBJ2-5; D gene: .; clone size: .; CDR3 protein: CASSPPALQETQYF; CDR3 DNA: TGTGCCAGCTCACCACCGGCACTCCAAGAGACCCAGTACTTC
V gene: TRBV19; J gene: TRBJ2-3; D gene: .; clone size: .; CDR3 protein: CASSPDGTDTQYF; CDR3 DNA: TGTGCCAGTAGTCCCGACGGCACAGATACGCAGTATTTT
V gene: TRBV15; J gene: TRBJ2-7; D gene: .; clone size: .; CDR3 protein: CATRTYRALGSYEQYF; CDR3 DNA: TGTGCCACCAGGACGTACCGGGCACTAGGTTCCTACGAGCAGTACTTC
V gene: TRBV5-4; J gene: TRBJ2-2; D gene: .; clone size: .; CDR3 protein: CASSREKRSGELFF; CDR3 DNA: TGTGCCAGCAGCCGAGAGAAGCGTTCCGGGGAGCTGTTTTTT
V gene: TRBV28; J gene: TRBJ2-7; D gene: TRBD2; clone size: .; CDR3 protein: CASRTPSGGSYEQYF; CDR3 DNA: TGTGCCAGCAGAACCCCCAGCGGGGGATCCTACGAGCAGTACTTC
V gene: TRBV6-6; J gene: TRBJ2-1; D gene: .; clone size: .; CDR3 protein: CASSPRDEQFF; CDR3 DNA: TGTGCCAGCAGCCCTCGGGATGAGCAGTTCTTC
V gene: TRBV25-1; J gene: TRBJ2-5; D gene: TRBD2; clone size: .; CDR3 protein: CASSSPGGVETQYF; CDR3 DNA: TGTGCCAGCAGTAGCCCGGGGGGGGTCGAGACCCAGTACTTC
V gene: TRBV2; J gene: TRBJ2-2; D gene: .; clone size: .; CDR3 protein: CTSRNTGELFF; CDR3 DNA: TGTACCAGCCGGAACACCGGGGAGCTGTTTTTT
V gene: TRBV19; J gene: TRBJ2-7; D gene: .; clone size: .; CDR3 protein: CASSRLDSYEQYF; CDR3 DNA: TGTGCCAGTAGCCGTCTCGACAGCTACGAGCAGTACTTC
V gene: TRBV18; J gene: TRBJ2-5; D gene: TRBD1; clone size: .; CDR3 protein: CASSPLPGTVQETQYF; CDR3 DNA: TGTGCCAGCTCACCACTACCTGGGACAGTCCAAGAGACCCAGTACTTC
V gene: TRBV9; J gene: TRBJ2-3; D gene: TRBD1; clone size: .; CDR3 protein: CASSVREGKDRGQDTQYF; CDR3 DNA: TGTGCCAGCAGCGTCAGGGAGGGGAAGGACAGGGGGCAGGATACGCAGTATTTT
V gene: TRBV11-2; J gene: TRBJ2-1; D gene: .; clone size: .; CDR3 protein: CASSLDLAPTHEQFF; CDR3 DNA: TGTGCCAGCAGCTTAGATCTTGCGCCAACCCATGAGCAGTTCTTC
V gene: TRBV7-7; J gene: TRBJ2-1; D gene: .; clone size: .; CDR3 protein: CASSLEGGSYNEQFF; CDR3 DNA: TGTGCCAGCAGCTTAGAAGGGGGGTCCTACAATGAGCAGTTCTTC
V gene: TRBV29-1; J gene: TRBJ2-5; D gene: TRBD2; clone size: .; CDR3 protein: CSPKVLAGRETQYF; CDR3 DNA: TGCAGCCCTAAAGTGCTAGCGGGACGAGAGACCCAGTACTTC
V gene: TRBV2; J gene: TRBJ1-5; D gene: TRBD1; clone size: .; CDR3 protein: CASRPDRGNQPQHF; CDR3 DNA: TGTGCCAGCAGACCGGACAGGGGTAATCAGCCCCAGCATTTT
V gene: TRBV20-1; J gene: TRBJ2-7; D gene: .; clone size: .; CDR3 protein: CSAAQGAEQYF; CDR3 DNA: TGCAGTGCTGCACAGGGCGCCGAGCAGTACTTC
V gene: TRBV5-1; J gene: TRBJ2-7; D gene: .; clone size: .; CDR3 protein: CASSLATSQFNEQYF; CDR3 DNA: TGCGCCAGCAGCTTGGCTACTAGTCAATTTAACGAGCAGTACTTC
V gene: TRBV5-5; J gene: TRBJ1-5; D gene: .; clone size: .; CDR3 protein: CASSLTWYSNQPQHF; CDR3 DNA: TGTGCCAGCAGCTTGACTTGGTATAGCAATCAGCCCCAGCATTTT
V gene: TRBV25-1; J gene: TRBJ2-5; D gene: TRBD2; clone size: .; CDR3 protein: CASALTGRETQYF; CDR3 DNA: TGTGCCAGCGCCCTAACCGGGAGGGAGACCCAGTACTTC
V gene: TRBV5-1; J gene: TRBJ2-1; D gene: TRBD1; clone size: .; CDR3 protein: CASSLLRDSRSYNEQFF; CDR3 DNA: TGCGCCAGCAGCTTGTTACGGGACAGCCGCTCCTACAATGAGCAGTTCTTC
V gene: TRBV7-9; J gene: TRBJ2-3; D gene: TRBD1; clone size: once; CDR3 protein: CASSSGQTSTDTQYF; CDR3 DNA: TGTGCCAGCAGCTCGGGACAGACTAGCACAGATACGCAGTATTTT
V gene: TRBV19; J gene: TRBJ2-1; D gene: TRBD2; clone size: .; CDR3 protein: CASREAGGRIDEQFF; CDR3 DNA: TGTGCCAGTAGGGAAGCGGGAGGGCGTATCGATGAGCAGTTCTTC
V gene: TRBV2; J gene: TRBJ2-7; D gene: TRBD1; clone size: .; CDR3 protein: CASSDGARTGVEQYF; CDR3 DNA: TGTGCCAGCAGTGATGGTGCGAGGACAGGGGTCGAGCAGTACTTC
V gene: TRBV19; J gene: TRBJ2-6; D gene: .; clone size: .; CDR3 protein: CASTTTRTGSGANVLTF; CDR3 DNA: TGTGCCAGTACTACTACGAGGACCGGCTCTGGGGCCAACGTCCTGACTTTC
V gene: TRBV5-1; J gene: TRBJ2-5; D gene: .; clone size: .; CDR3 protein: CASSLESQETQYF; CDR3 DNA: TGCGCCAGCAGCTTGGAGTCACAAGAGACCCAGTACTTC